Sequencing of this TCR beta chain was carried out in a study of shared clonotypes between healthy human individuals. Study information: Each donor's CD8 memory used one plate, CD8 naive two, each CD4 subset three. Findings and caveats of the study: Researchers found naive subsets generally carried larger estimated richness than memory subsets. With several donors compared, 5% to 5.5% of naive CD4 clonotypes were shared.

The data were produced by immunoSEQ multiplex PCR, yet TCRdb's version contains in-frame clones alone and is incomplete. Seen here are over a million clones, roughly 96% observed once, and the top ten hold approximately 1.2%. With regard to this clone: Its antigen is currently unknown.

The ends were cut back, 2 bases at V and 7 bases at J, with 8 bases in the middle. CDR3 size: 12 residues. The germline V gene has CDR1 ENHRY and CDR2 SYGVKD. The receptor was derived from a man in his thirties or forties in good health. The sequencing sample was made of naive CD4+ T cells sorted from blood. Subset in this sample: CD45RA+ positively selected. This chain links TRBV10-3 with TRBJ1-1; D gene uncertain. The CDR3 loop reads CAISERSGEAFF. CDR3 in DNA: TGTGCCATCAGTGAGCGAAGCGGTGAAGCTTTCTTT.